These T cell receptor beta chains were read from a single sample in a study of control samples from healthy donors and cancer patients. Repertoires were generated with immunoSEQ multiplex PCR, while TCRdb's copy carries only in-frame clones and drops some. The sample lists about 130,000 clones; roughly 87% were seen once. Sequences were obtained from blood. The source of these receptors is a man aged 18 to 30 in good health. Both conserved end residues are part of each CDR3.

V gene: TRBV27
J gene: TRBJ2-6
CDR3 protein: CASSFGYRVTGANVLTF

V gene: TRBV5-6
J gene: TRBJ2-3
CDR3 protein: CASSTTGVSTDTQYF

V gene: TRBV12-5
J gene: TRBJ2-2
CDR3 protein: CASGLKNTGELFF

V gene: TRBV7-2
J gene: TRBJ1-2
CDR3 protein: CASSSGGLFYTF

V gene: TRBV28
J gene: TRBJ2-7
CDR3 protein: CASSLPLGVFTYEQYF

V gene: TRBV7-2
J gene: TRBJ2-7
CDR3 protein: CASSSARSGRKYEQYF

V gene: TRBV28
J gene: TRBJ1-1
CDR3 protein: CASSFGPPNTEAFF

V gene: TRBV19
J gene: TRBJ2-7
CDR3 protein: CASGGGYEQYF

V gene: TRBV4-2
J gene: TRBJ1-1
CDR3 protein: CASSQDPASTEAFF

V gene: TRBV28
J gene: TRBJ2-5
CDR3 protein: CASLGGAHETQYF

V gene: TRBV9
J gene: TRBJ2-7
CDR3 protein: CASSVGTGGSYEQYF

V gene: TRBV10-3
J gene: TRBJ1-6
CDR3 protein: CAIRGVDGSPLHF

V gene: TRBV7-8
J gene: TRBJ2-7
CDR3 protein: CASSLARTGAYEQYF

V gene: TRBV2
J gene: TRBJ1-1
CDR3 protein: CASKGQSPTEAFF

V gene: TRBV5-1
J gene: TRBJ2-7
CDR3 protein: CASSHYAGTSGGPIYEQYF

V gene: TRBV18
J gene: TRBJ2-5
CDR3 protein: CASSPRTSGQETQYF

V gene: TRBV12-3/TRBV12-4
J gene: TRBJ1-5
CDR3 protein: CASSFGVYQPQHF

V gene: TRBV6-5
J gene: TRBJ2-1
CDR3 protein: CASSPGTRRDSEQFF